This is a list of T cell receptor beta chains from one sample in a study of CD8+CD57+ T cells in acquired aplastic anemia. One entry per CDR3 protein results from TCRdb running MiXCR on the reads. The data contain 150,000 to 200,000 distinct CDR3 sequences, 65% to 75% of them singletons. Sequenced material: sorted CD4+, CD8+, or CD8+CD57+ T cells (not recorded which) from PBMCs. The receptors originated from a human donor with aplastic anemia. Each CDR3 is given with its conserved first and last residue. A D gene is named only where the DNA matches it firmly. A row's size may be missing; if present it is once, few, many or a size class.

cdr3_aa | cdr3_nt | cdr3_length | j_call | v_call | d_call | clone_size
CAIRNRVGQPQHF | TGTGCCATCAGGAACAGGGTAGGGCAGCCCCAGCATTTT | 13 | TRBJ1-5 | TRBV10-3 | NA | NA
CASSLRRGKNTEAFF | TGTGCCAGCAGTCTCCGAAGGGGGAAAAACACCGAAGCTTTCTTT | 15 | TRBJ1-1 | TRBV2 | NA | NA
CAISERRQDYEQYF | TGTGCCATCAGTGAGCGGAGGCAGGACTACGAGCAGTACTTC | 14 | TRBJ2-7 | TRBV10-3 | NA | few
CASIKGGVGSPLHF | TGTGCCAGTATCAAGGGGGGCGTTGGTTCACCCCTCCACTTT | 14 | TRBJ1-6 | TRBV19 | NA | NA
CASSSEDTQYF | TGTGCCAGCAGCTCCGAAGATACGCAGTATTTT | 11 | TRBJ2-3 | TRBV7-8 | NA | NA
CASSLGLARYEQYF | TGCGCCAGCAGCTTGGGACTAGCGAGATACGAGCAGTACTTC | 14 | TRBJ2-7 | TRBV5-1 | TRBD2 | NA
CASSLGSGSQYF | TGTGCCAGCAGCTTAGGCAGCGGGAGTCAGTATTTT | 12 | TRBJ2-3 | TRBV7-3 | TRBD2 | NA
CASRRGASGGAGDTQYF | TGCGCCAGCAGAAGAGGCGCTAGCGGGGGGGCGGGAGATACGCAGTATTTT | 17 | TRBJ2-3 | TRBV5-1 | TRBD2 | NA
CASSLDGGAGTEAFF | TGTGCCAGCAGCTTAGATGGGGGGGCGGGCACTGAAGCTTTCTTT | 15 | TRBJ1-1 | TRBV7-2 | NA | NA
CASSRTGFREQFF | TGTGCCAGCAGCCGGACAGGCTTTCGTGAGCAGTTCTTC | 13 | TRBJ2-1 | TRBV7-9 | TRBD1 | NA
CASRTGTGSSYEQYF | TGTGCCAGTAGGACCGGGACAGGGAGCTCCTACGAGCAGTACTTC | 15 | TRBJ2-7 | TRBV19 | TRBD1 | NA
CASSRSVGGQPQHF | TGTGCCAGCAGCCGATCGGTGGGTGGACAGCCCCAGCATTTT | 14 | TRBJ1-5 | TRBV7-2 | NA | NA
CSAYRDTIYNEQFF | TGCAGTGCGTACCGGGACACTATCTACAATGAGCAGTTCTTC | 14 | TRBJ2-1 | TRBV20-1 | NA | NA
CASSLDPYSNQPQHF | TGTGCCAGCAGCTTAGATCCTTATAGCAATCAGCCCCAGCATTTT | 15 | TRBJ1-5 | TRBV7-9 | NA | NA
CATSDLGENEQFF | TGTGCCACCAGTGATTTAGGGGAGAATGAGCAGTTCTTC | 13 | TRBJ2-1 | TRBV24-1 | NA | NA
CASSSTGTHSPLHF | TGTGCCAGCAGCTCAACCGGGACCCATTCACCCCTCCACTTT | 14 | TRBJ1-6 | TRBV7-9 | NA | NA
CASSLWGGRETQYF | TGTGCCAGCAGCTTATGGGGGGGGCGGGAGACCCAGTACTTC | 14 | TRBJ2-5 | TRBV7-3 | NA | NA
CASSLRGGSEQFF | TGTGCCAGCAGTTTGAGGGGAGGCAGCGAGCAGTTCTTC | 13 | TRBJ2-1 | TRBV12-3/TRBV12-4 | NA | NA
CSVWTGGGYTF | TGCAGCGTTTGGACAGGGGGTGGCTACACCTTC | 11 | TRBJ1-2 | TRBV29-1 | TRBD1 | NA
CASSTTDASGNTIYF | TGTGCCAGTAGTACAACGGATGCCTCTGGAAACACCATATATTTT | 15 | TRBJ1-3 | TRBV19 | NA | NA
CSAGPRSGGHNEQFF | TGCAGTGCTGGTCCCCGGTCGGGTGGCCACAATGAGCAGTTCTTC | 15 | TRBJ2-1 | TRBV20-1 | NA | NA
CATSRDLEGEQYF | TGTGCCACCAGCAGAGATCTGGAGGGCGAGCAGTACTTC | 13 | TRBJ2-7 | TRBV15 | NA | few
CASSEVSGAMYEQYF | TGTGCCAGCAGTGAAGTCAGCGGGGCAATGTACGAGCAGTACTTC | 15 | TRBJ2-7 | TRBV2 | TRBD2 | NA
CASSKEEIDGLEFWDTQYF | TGTGCCAGCAGCAAAGAGGAGATTGATGGACTAGAGTTCTGGGATACGCAGTATTTT | 19 | TRBJ2-3 | TRBV2 | TRBD2 | NA
CASSYLLAGATNNEQFF | TGTGCCAGCAGTTACTTACTAGCGGGGGCCACAAACAATGAGCAGTTCTTC | 17 | TRBJ2-1 | TRBV6-5 | TRBD2 | many
CASSLALLAGGTDTQYF | TGTGCCAGCAGCTTGGCCTTGCTAGCGGGCGGCACAGATACGCAGTATTTT | 17 | TRBJ2-3 | TRBV5-8 | TRBD2 | NA
CASSPGSRTGGETQYF | TGTGCCAGCTCACCCGGATCTAGGACAGGGGGGGAGACCCAGTACTTC | 16 | TRBJ2-5 | TRBV18 | TRBD1 | NA
CATSAPAGGRSEQYF | TGTGCCACCAGTGCCCCCGCGGGGGGGAGGAGCGAGCAGTACTTC | 15 | TRBJ2-7 | TRBV24-1 | TRBD2 | NA
CASSSTGNSNYGYTF | TGTGCCAGCAGCTCAACAGGGAATTCCAACTATGGCTACACCTTC | 15 | TRBJ1-2 | TRBV7-2 | NA | NA
CASSIRTGGTEAFF | TGTGCCAGTAGTATCAGGACAGGGGGCACTGAAGCTTTCTTT | 14 | TRBJ1-1 | TRBV19 | TRBD1 | NA
CASSLDGSSGNTIYF | TGTGCCAGCAGCTTAGACGGCAGCTCTGGAAACACCATATATTTT | 15 | TRBJ1-3 | TRBV7-2 | NA | NA
CASSVDRGAGGEQYF | TGTGCCAGTAGTGTCGACAGGGGCGCGGGAGGAGAGCAGTACTTC | 15 | TRBJ2-7 | TRBV19 | NA | NA
CASSVIVATNYGYTF | TGTGCCAGCAGTGTAATAGTCGCGACAAACTATGGCTACACCTTC | 15 | TRBJ1-2 | TRBV2 | NA | once
CASSEEAVFGELFF | TGCGCCAGCAGTGAGGAGGCTGTCTTCGGGGAGCTGTTTTTT | 14 | TRBJ2-2 | TRBV10-1 | NA | NA
CSADGGVDTQYF | TGCAGTGCTGACGGGGGAGTAGATACGCAGTATTTT | 12 | TRBJ2-3 | TRBV20-1 | NA | NA
CASSLGIQSEQYF | TGTGCCAGCAGCTTGGGGATCCAGTCCGAGCAGTACTTC | 13 | TRBJ2-7 | TRBV7-9 | NA | few
CAIRDSSNYGNTF | TGTGCCATCAGGGACAGCTCTAACTATGGCAACACCTTC | 13 | TRBJ1-2 | TRBV10-3 | NA | NA
CASNQGAGANVLTF | TGTGCCAGTAACCAGGGGGCCGGGGCCAACGTCCTGACTTTC | 14 | TRBJ2-6 | TRBV19 | TRBD1 | NA
CASSGALQETQYF | TGTGCCAGTTCCGGGGCACTACAAGAGACCCAGTACTTC | 13 | TRBJ2-5 | TRBV13 | NA | NA
CATSDFNGNEQFF | TGTGCCACCAGTGATTTCAATGGGAATGAGCAGTTCTTC | 13 | TRBJ2-1 | TRBV24-1 | NA | NA
CSASGGVREQYF | TGCAGTGCTAGCGGGGGCGTTAGGGAGCAGTACTTC | 12 | TRBJ2-7 | TRBV20-1 | NA | NA
CASTSGSSYEQYF | TGTGCCTCGACTAGCGGGAGCTCCTACGAGCAGTACTTC | 13 | TRBJ2-7 | TRBV10-3 | TRBD2 | NA
CASSEASGGFAEAFF | TGCGCCAGCAGTGAGGCCTCAGGGGGCTTCGCTGAAGCTTTCTTT | 15 | TRBJ1-1 | TRBV10-2 | TRBD1 | NA
CSASFLAGGNEQFF | TGCAGTGCTAGCTTCCTAGCGGGGGGAAATGAGCAGTTCTTC | 14 | TRBJ2-1 | TRBV20-1 | TRBD2 | NA
CASRPGQGPQPQHF | TGTGCCAGTAGGCCGGGACAGGGTCCTCAGCCCCAGCATTTT | 14 | TRBJ1-5 | TRBV19 | TRBD1 | NA
CSVATGVSTDTQYF | TGCAGCGTTGCAACAGGGGTTAGCACAGATACGCAGTATTTT | 14 | TRBJ2-3 | TRBV29-1 | TRBD1 | NA
CSATDQGSSYEQYF | TGCAGCGCTACTGACCAGGGGAGCTCCTACGAGCAGTACTTC | 14 | TRBJ2-7 | TRBV29-1 | NA | few
CASSPQGLTSGSYEQYF | TGTGCCAGCAGTCCCCAGGGACTGACTAGCGGCTCCTACGAGCAGTACTTC | 17 | TRBJ2-7 | TRBV7-2 | TRBD2 | once
CSARGGRGDNSPLHF | TGCAGTGCTAGAGGGGGCAGGGGGGATAATTCACCCCTCCACTTT | 15 | TRBJ1-6 | TRBV20-1 | TRBD1 | NA
CASSSPPNTEAFF | TGTGCCAGCAGCTCACCCCCGAACACTGAAGCTTTCTTT | 13 | TRBJ1-1 | TRBV7-9 | NA | NA